Included here is one T cell receptor beta chain sequence, with context. Its antigen remains unidentified. Treatment denoted: approximately 9-day PBMC culture with coronavirus spike peptide pools or control peptides (ViraFEST assay). Peptide pool stimulation in ViraFEST expanded antigen-specific T cells, whose TCRs were then sequenced. This sample is drawn from a study of vaccination and CD4 T cells after COVID-19. Across the whole study: Overlapping spike peptides of SARS-CoV-2, HCoV-NL63, HCoV-OC43 and HCoV-229E were used, and cells were stimulated with them. Cultures serving as controls received a peptide pool (CEFX or HIV-1 Nef) or no peptide. General study findings and limits: No early post-infection timepoints were studied, and convalescent patients studied were relatively few.

V was trimmed by 1 base and J by 2 bases, leaving 11 bases between them. From germline, CDR1 is SGHTA and CDR2 FQGNSA. The CDR3 contains 15 residues. Sequence data for DNA of cultured CD4+ T cells were generated by the Oncomine TCR Beta short-read assay. One entry per CDR3 protein, called by TCRdb with MiXCR from the PCR reads. Of approximately 11,000 distinct CDR3 sequences listed, 44% are singletons. The chain carries TRBV7-2 and TRBJ1-2; D may be TRBD1 (6 bases). This clonotype originated in a human donor who had recovered from COVID-19. Material: CD4+ T cells from blood, cultured in vitro. The CDR3 loop is CASSLGGTSNYGYTF. The CDR3 coding sequence is TGTGCCAGCAGCTTAGGAGGGACATCGAACTATGGCTACACCTTC.